The TCR beta chain under discussion was sequenced for a study of control samples from healthy donors and cancer patients. Profiled with immunoSEQ multiplex PCR; TCRdb holds only in-frame clones, not every one. The table lists about 17,000 clones, roughly nine tenths of them singletons. The CDR3 runs to 14 residues. With 5 bases clipped from V and 4 bases from J, the junction kept 3 bases outside the gene matches. Germline lookup yields CDR1 SGHTA and CDR2 FQGTGA. The V call is TRBV7-3, the J call TRBJ2-5; TRBD2 matches 11 bases. The sample consisted of PBMCs. This TCR came from a man aged 55 to 70 with head and neck cancer. In DNA, the CDR3 is TGTGCCAGCAGCCTAGCGGGAGGAGGAGAGACCCAGTACTTC. Translation gives CASSLAGGGETQYF. Looking up the rest from reference TRBV7-3 and TRBJ2-5 gives the full variable domain: GAGVSQTPSNKVTEKGKYVELRCDPISGHTALYWYRQSLGQGPEFLIYFQGTGAADDSGLPNDRFFAVRPEGSVSTLKIQRTERGDSAVYLCASSLAGGGETQYFGPGTRLLVL.